These T cell receptor beta chains were read from a single sample in a study of cytomegalovirus exposure and HLA in healthy donors. Some clones are missing from TCRdb's copy, which holds only in-frame ones; the method was immunoSEQ multiplex PCR. The sample holds approximately 150,000 clones, about 80% seen once. The sequencing input was PBMCs. Receptors were obtained from a woman in her forties in good health and CMV-seronegative. Each CDR3 is given with its conserved first and last residue. D genes are given only for firm matches. Size values are once, few and many counts, or a class for expanded clones, and some rows have none.

CDR3 DNA | CDR3 protein | D gene | V gene | clone size | J gene
TGTGCCAGCAGAGTTGACTTTTCCTACGAGCAGTACTTC | CASRVDFSYEQYF | . | TRBV6-5 | . | TRBJ2-7
TGTGCCAGCAGTCTAATCATCTGGGAGCAGTTCTTC | CASSLIIWEQFF | . | TRBV7-9 | . | TRBJ2-1
TGTGCCAGCCGAGGAAGGGCAAATGAGGGTTATCAGCCCCAGCATTTT | CASRGRANEGYQPQHF | . | TRBV27 | . | TRBJ1-5
TGTGCCAGCAGTACCCGGGACAGGGGCTCCTACGAGCAGTACTTC | CASSTRDRGSYEQYF | TRBD1 | TRBV6-5 | few | TRBJ2-7
TGTGCCAGCAGCTTGGGACGGACAGGGAACACCGGGGAGCTGTTTTTT | CASSLGRTGNTGELFF | TRBD1 | TRBV5-8 | . | TRBJ2-2
TGTGCCAGCAGTCTACAGGGCCCGGACACCGGGGAGCTGTTTTTT | CASSLQGPDTGELFF | . | TRBV27 | . | TRBJ2-2
TGTGCCAGCAGCTTTAGCGGGGGATTAGAGACCCAGTACTTC | CASSFSGGLETQYF | TRBD2 | TRBV7-2 | . | TRBJ2-5
TGTGCCAGCAGTTATGGGAGCAATGAGCAGTTCTTC | CASSYGSNEQFF | . | TRBV6-5 | . | TRBJ2-1
TGTGCCAGCAGCTTGCAGGGTTCGGCTGACGGCTACACCTTC | CASSLQGSADGYTF | . | TRBV5-4 | . | TRBJ1-2
TGTGCCAGCAGCTTAGTGCGGACAGGGGTCGACGAGCAGTACTTC | CASSLVRTGVDEQYF | TRBD1 | TRBV7-6 | . | TRBJ2-7
TGCAGTGCTAGATTTCGAGTCCAGGAATTCTTC | CSARFRVQEFF | . | TRBV20-1 | . | TRBJ1-2
TGTGCCAGCAGCTTCAAGGGGTACAGGGAGGAAGCTTTCTTT | CASSFKGYREEAFF | . | TRBV11-1 | . | TRBJ1-1
TGTGCCAGCAGCCCTACAGGGTTAAATCAGCCCCAGCATTTT | CASSPTGLNQPQHF | . | TRBV14 | . | TRBJ1-5
TGTGCCAGCAGCTTAGCGAAGACTAGCGGGAGGCTCAATGAGCAGTTCTTC | CASSLAKTSGRLNEQFF | TRBD2 | TRBV7-3 | . | TRBJ2-1
TGCGCCAGCAGCCAGGGGGACAGGGTGATCAATGAGCAGTTCTTC | CASSQGDRVINEQFF | TRBD1 | TRBV4-3 | once | TRBJ2-1
TGTGCCAGCAGTGATCTGCGGTCGGCGTACGAGCAGTACTTC | CASSDLRSAYEQYF | . | TRBV6-1 | . | TRBJ2-7
TGCGCCAGCAGCCAAGAAGGTGCAGGGGGCCTAACCATATATTTT | CASSQEGAGGLTIYF | TRBD1 | TRBV4-1 | . | TRBJ1-3
TGTGCCAGCAGCTTAGTTCGCGTAAATGAGCAGTTCTTC | CASSLVRVNEQFF | . | TRBV7-2 | . | TRBJ2-1
TGTTCCAGCAGCTTAGTTTTAGCGGGGTTCCAAGAGACCCAGTACTTC | CSSSLVLAGFQETQYF | TRBD2 | TRBV7-9 | . | TRBJ2-5
TGCGCCAGCAGCCAAGCGACTAGCGGTTACAATGAGCAGTTCTTC | CASSQATSGYNEQFF | TRBD2 | TRBV4-3 | . | TRBJ2-1
TGTGCCAGCAGCTTTGACGAGGGACAGGGCTATGGCTACACCTTC | CASSFDEGQGYGYTF | TRBD1 | TRBV7-6 | . | TRBJ1-2
TGTGCCAGCAGCCCTGGACTAGCGGGACCCACCACCCCCTACAATGAGCAGTTCTTC | CASSPGLAGPTTPYNEQFF | TRBD2 | TRBV7-6 | . | TRBJ2-1
TGTGCCAGCAGTTCCCAGGGGGGTACCGGGGAGCTGTTTTTT | CASSSQGGTGELFF | . | TRBV6-6 | . | TRBJ2-2
TGTGCCAGTAGTTTCCACGGGGGCACTGAAGCTTTCTTT | CASSFHGGTEAFF | . | TRBV19 | . | TRBJ1-1
TGTGCCAGCAGCCCGACACCCCTCACACTAGCGGGGAAAACAGATACGCAGTATTTT | CASSPTPLTLAGKTDTQYF | TRBD2 | TRBV7-8 | . | TRBJ2-3
TGTGCCAGCGAATGGGGACTTAGCACAGATACGCAGTATTTT | CASEWGLSTDTQYF | . | TRBV2 | . | TRBJ2-3
TGTGCCCTAACCAAACGGGGCAGGGGGCGAATGAACACTGAAGCTTTCTTT | CALTKRGRGRMNTEAFF | . | TRBV21-1 | . | TRBJ1-1
TGTGCCAGCAGTTCGGTCGAGGACTCCTACGAGCAGTACTTC | CASSSVEDSYEQYF | . | TRBV6-1 | . | TRBJ2-7
TGTGCCAGCAGCTCCTCCAAGAGCTCCTACGAGCAGTACTTC | CASSSSKSSYEQYF | . | TRBV11-2 | once | TRBJ2-7
TGTGCTAGTGGTCGGGCAGGGTGGGAAACCCAGTACTTC | CASGRAGWETQYF | . | TRBV12-5 | . | TRBJ2-5
TGTGCCAGCAGTTATAGCGGGAGGGTGTCAGATACGCAGTATTTT | CASSYSGRVSDTQYF | TRBD2 | TRBV6-5 | . | TRBJ2-3
TGTGCCAGCAGTCGGAGTGAAATCTACGAGCAGTACTTC | CASSRSEIYEQYF | . | TRBV28 | . | TRBJ2-7
TGTGCCAGCAGCTTTTTCGCAGATACGCAGTATTTT | CASSFFADTQYF | . | TRBV7-6 | few | TRBJ2-3
TGCGCCAGCTGGCAGGGAGGTGTGGATACGCAGTATTTT | CASWQGGVDTQYF | . | TRBV5-1 | . | TRBJ2-3
TGTGCCAGCAGCTTGGGGCAGTTACCCCTCTACGAGCAGTACTTC | CASSLGQLPLYEQYF | . | TRBV7-9 | . | TRBJ2-7
TGTTCCAGCAGCCGCTCGGCCAGCGGCACCGGGGAGCTGTTTTTT | CSSSRSASGTGELFF | . | TRBV7-9 | . | TRBJ2-2
TGTGCCAGCTGTGGGACAGGGGAAGATACGCAGTATTTT | CASCGTGEDTQYF | TRBD1 | TRBV7-3 | . | TRBJ2-3
TGTGCCAGCAGCGTCTTGGACAGGGGTCGGGAGCAGTACTTC | CASSVLDRGREQYF | TRBD1 | TRBV9 | . | TRBJ2-7
TGCGCCAGCAGCCAAGAGTCGGGGAGACCCTACGAGCAGTACTTC | CASSQESGRPYEQYF | . | TRBV4-3 | . | TRBJ2-7
TGCGCCAGCAGCCAGGGACTGGAAGAGACCCAGTACTTC | CASSQGLEETQYF | . | TRBV5-1 | . | TRBJ2-5
TGTGCCAGCAGTCCGCTCGGACAGGAGACCTATGGCTACACCTTC | CASSPLGQETYGYTF | TRBD1 | TRBV27 | . | TRBJ1-2
TGTGCCAGCAGCTCAAGACTAGCGCACCCAGATACGCAGTATTTT | CASSSRLAHPDTQYF | TRBD2 | TRBV11-3 | once | TRBJ2-3